The T cell receptor (beta chain) described here comes from a study of blood T cell repertoires in COVID-19 (dated by TCRdb to the early 2020s). A note on the overall study: Samples from collaborators originated in the United States, Italy and Spain and spanned both the acute and convalescent phases of COVID-19. A freely available public database, intended as a resource for researchers studying the immune response to SARS-CoV-2, is where the repertoires were released. The dataset comprised deeply sampled blood TCRbeta repertoires from subjects exposed to, actively infected with, or recovered from COVID-19. The material from the prospective study consisted of cDNA or gDNA derived from T cells, B-cell-depleted T cells, or PBMCs. HLA class I and class II types, where available, came from metadata supplied by the sample provider rather than from assay-based typing. A de-identified subject ID, COVID-19 status, age in years and sex were almost always included in the sample metadata. The samples were drawn from the first 160 participants of the ongoing ImmuneRACE study and from 950 to 1,500 subjects provided by 6 global collaborators. General study outcomes and caveats: How much clinical and demographic metadata was included differed by source and by participant, and the metadata was provided uncurated.

The immunoSEQ Assay, a bias-controlled multiplex PCR, was used to amplify TCRbeta CDR3 regions from genomic DNA. The authors' pipeline ran thus. The number of nucleated cells in each sample was estimated by amplification of reference gene primers within the assay. Sequence reads were collapsed and filtered to measure the absolute abundance of every unique TCRbeta CDR3 rearrangement. For each sample, productive Simpson clonality was calculated by taking the square root of Simpson's diversity index across productive rearrangements. This immuneACCESS table, as held by TCRdb, lists in-frame sequences with V and J called but not all clones. Of the missing ones, under half trace to an unresolved V gene in checked studies; the others have no known cause. Clonal size and the V and J genes are those of that table, whereas D and trimming came from the DNA. In all, the sample holds around 300,000 clones, and 85% of those were seen once. About an eighth of the sample lies in the top ten.

A remark on this clone: This receptor's antigen is unknown. No quality values exist for individual bases; no much larger clone is one base distant.

Collaborating institutions collected whole blood in K2EDTA tubes following their own protocols. For TCRbeta analysis, collaborators shipped samples as frozen whole blood, isolated PBMCs, or DNA extracted from either of those sample types. Including cysteine and phenylalanine, the CDR3 has 12 amino acids. Solely the CDR3 DNA is kept, with 36 bases framed from the first base. The germline V gene yields ENHRY for CDR1 and SYGVKD for CDR2. V was cut back by 10 bases and J by 7 bases, leaving a gap of 16 bases between them. The V and J genes are TRBV10-3 and TRBJ1-1, with an unclear D gene assignment. Input material: peripheral blood. The TCR comes from a human donor in a cohort sampled during active COVID-19. The CDR3 protein: CATATDGDEAFF. The nucleotide sequence reads as follows: TGTGCCACCGCAACTGACGGGGATGAAGCTTTCTTT.